The 31 T cell receptor beta chains presented below share a single source sample, sequenced in a study of shared clonotypes between healthy human individuals. Profiled with immunoSEQ multiplex PCR; TCRdb holds only in-frame clones, not every one. The sample contains over 300,000 clones, over 75% of which appear only once. The sample consisted of memory CD8+ T cells sorted from blood. Stated subset: CD45RO+ cells pooled with CCR7-negative TemRA cells. The receptor source for this set is a man between 18 and 35 years old in good health.

V usage is TRBV21-1 and J usage is TRBJ2-2; the table names TRBD1, a call not compared with the DNA. TRBV21-1 is a pseudogene segment. The CDR3 is 18 residues long. CDR3 DNA: TGTGCCAGCAGCAAAGAGCCTTGGACAGGGCGGAACACCGGGGAGCTGTTTTTT. Translated: CASSKEPWTGRNTGELFF.

Concerning this clone itself: Different DNA sequences within this sample yield the same CDR3. The CDR3 spells CASSFGVYEQYF. The CDR3 DNA reads as TGTGCCAGCAGCTTTGGGGTTTACGAGCAGTACTTC. The chain employs TRBV7-9 and TRBJ2-7, with unresolved D. V lost 3 bases, J lost 4 bases, and 7 bases lay in between. CDR1 and CDR2 from the germline V gene are SEHNR and FQNEAQ (reference sequence). The CDR3 consists of 12 residues.

This clone came up a few times. The V call is TRBV2, the J call TRBJ1-2, with 10 bases that match TRBD1. Germline trimming cut 5 bases from V and 10 bases from J; bases unmatched to any gene: 13. The CDR3 is 15 residues long. Germline assignment: CDR1 SNHLY and CDR2 FYNNEI. The CDR3 nucleotides read TGTGCCAGCAGTTCAACCGGGACAGGGGTTTTATACTACACCTTC. Encoded protein: CASSSTGTGVLYYTF.

The rearrangement links TRBV7-9 to TRBJ1-4; possible D gene TRBD1, 5 bases. The CDR3 covers 16 residues. Deletions cut 2 bases from V and 5 bases from J, with 15 bases between. Germline V gene lookup returns CDR1 SEHNR and CDR2 FQNEAQ (reference sequence). The CDR3 nucleotides read TGTGCCAGCAGCTTACCATCCGGGACGGAAAATGAAAAACTGTTTTTT. Translating it yields CASSLPSGTENEKLFF.

The J gene is TRBJ2-7, the V gene TRBV10-1; possible D gene TRBD2, 5 bases. V was pared by 4 bases and J by 3 bases, with 13 bases between. The germline V gene has CDR1 WNHNN and CDR2 SYGVQD (reference sequence). The CDR3 contains 14 residues. The CDR3 protein is CASSGRGRDYEQYF. In DNA, the CDR3 is TGCGCCAGCAGTGGTCGAGGACGGGACTACGAGCAGTACTTC.

The genes are TRBV4-3 and TRBJ1-6; D perhaps matches TRBD1 (5 bases). Between the trimmed V and J ends, which lost 1 base and 3 bases, there was a span of 13 bases. Germline CDR1 is LGHNA and CDR2 is YSLEER. CDR3 length: 17 residues. CDR3 sequence: CASSQVPGHLYNSPLHF. The CDR3 DNA is TGCGCCAGCAGCCAAGTCCCCGGACACCTCTATAATTCACCCCTCCACTTT.

V usage is TRBV5-1 and J usage is TRBJ1-4; D is ambiguous. The CDR3 has 18 amino acids. Germline CDR1 and CDR2: SGHRS and YFSETQ. V lost 0 bases, J lost 0 bases, and 15 bases lay in between. The CDR3 DNA is TGCGCCAGCAGCTTGGCGGACCCGAACCATGCAACTAATGAAAAACTGTTTTTT. It codes for CASSLADPNHATNEKLFF.

This rearrangement joins TRBV7-9 to TRBJ2-4; the D is unclear. Germline loops: CDR1 SEHNR, CDR2 FQNEAQ (reference sequence). The CDR3 covers 12 residues. Deletions cut 1 base from V and 15 bases from J, with 13 bases between. The CDR3 reads CASSLVASRVYF. The DNA for the CDR3 is TGTGCCAGCAGCTTAGTGGCCAGTCGGGTGTACTTC.

The chain has TRBV4-1 and TRBJ2-2; 8 bases align to TRBD2. V trimming: 1 base; J trimming: 0 bases; junction bases outside the gene matches: 4. The CDR3 contains 17 residues. Germline CDR1 and CDR2: MGHRA and YSYEKL. This CDR3 is CASSQVTSGANTGELFF. The CDR3 nucleotides read TGCGCCAGCAGCCAAGTAACTAGCGGAGCGAACACCGGGGAGCTGTTTTTT.

This sequence joins TRBV7-9 and TRBJ2-3, with TRBD1 as a possible D gene (6 bases). Between the trimmed V and J ends, which lost 7 bases and 4 bases, there was a span of 15 bases. The CDR3 loop spans 14 amino acids. Germline loops: CDR1 SEHNR, CDR2 FQNEAQ (reference sequence). The CDR3 region has the DNA TGTGCCAGCACCCCAACAGGGACGCCAGATACGCAGTATTTT. This encodes CASTPTGTPDTQYF.

The CDR3, as DNA: TGTGCCAGCAGCTTTTTCCGAACCTACAATGAGCAGTTCTTC. Its protein is CASSFFRTYNEQFF. The V call is TRBV7-8, the J call TRBJ2-1; D is undetermined. This CDR3 comprises 14 residues. The germline V and J ends were trimmed by 3 bases and 2 bases, with 8 bases remaining between them. Per the germline V gene, CDR1 is SGHVS and CDR2 is FQNEAQ.

The chain uses TRBV7-9 and TRBJ2-2, with a possible D match to TRBD1 (6 bases). Trimming removed 5 bases from V and 1 base from J, with 8 bases in between. The V gene's germline CDR1 is SEHNR and CDR2 FQNEAQ (reference sequence). CDR3 length: 14 residues. The CDR3 DNA sequence: TGTGCCAGCAGCGGACAGATGAACACCGGGGAGCTGTTTTTT. Residues: CASSGQMNTGELFF.

This clone was counted a single time. The chain combines TRBV28 with TRBJ2-1, with a tentative D call TRBD2 (5 bases). CDR1 and CDR2 (germline): MDHEN, SYDVKM. V was shortened by 7 bases and J by 2 bases, with 15 bases between the two germline ends. CDR3 length: 15 residues. CDR3: CASTLPGGPYNEQFF. The CDR3 nucleotides read TGTGCCAGCACTCTGCCGGGCGGGCCCTACAATGAGCAGTTCTTC.

This chain connects TRBV4-1 to TRBJ2-7; 7 bases are shared with TRBD2. CDR3 length: 15 amino acids. Losses at the gene ends were 1 base for V and 5 bases for J; bases not matched to a gene: 8. Germline loops: CDR1 MGHRA, CDR2 YSYEKL. The CDR3 bases are TGCGCCAGCAGCCAAGTGGAGAGCGGGAACCACGAGCAGTACTTC. Protein sequence: CASSQVESGNHEQYF.

This chain connects TRBV27 to TRBJ2-7, with a possible D match to TRBD2 (6 bases). Germline V gene lookup returns CDR1 MNHEY and CDR2 SMNVEV (reference sequence). The CDR3 totals 12 residues. Trimming took off 2 bases at V and 6 bases at J, with 8 bases between the two ends. The CDR3 spells CASSLMGGEQYF. The CDR3 nucleotides read TGTGCCAGCAGTTTAATGGGAGGCGAGCAGTACTTC.

This clone was recorded only once. The CDR3 nucleotides read TGTGCCAGCAGTTACGGTACAGGTTCTTCCTACGAGCAGTACTTC. The encoded protein is CASSYGTGSSYEQYF. The chain links TRBV6-5 to TRBJ2-7, with TRBD1 as a possible D gene (5 bases). V was shortened by 2 bases and J by 1 base, with 12 bases between the two germline ends. The CDR3 is 15 amino acids. Germline lookup yields CDR1 MNHEY and CDR2 SVGAGI.

This clone showed up just once. The chain employs TRBV7-8 and TRBJ1-2; D is ambiguous. The CDR3 has 14 residues. With 2 bases removed from V and 4 bases from J, the gap between germline ends came to 11 bases. Germline CDR1 and CDR2: SGHVS and FQNEAQ. CDR3 loop: CASSLRVPPYGYTF. As DNA, the CDR3 is TGTGCCAGCAGCTTAAGGGTTCCCCCCTATGGCTACACCTTC.

This clone was seen at least ten times. J is TRBJ2-3 and V is TRBV29-1; D is perhaps TRBD2 (6 bases). Trimming removed 5 bases from V and 2 bases from J, with 14 bases in between. This CDR3 spans 14 amino acids. Germline-derived CDR1 and CDR2 are SQVTM and ANQGSEA. DNA of the CDR3: TGCAGCGTTTCCTTGGGCGGGAACACAGATACGCAGTATTTT. This codes for CSVSLGGNTDTQYF.

The V call is TRBV27, the J call TRBJ1-1; D uncertain. Germline CDR1 and CDR2: MNHEY and SMNVEV (reference sequence). Trimming removed 4 bases from V and 0 bases from J, with 6 bases in between. The CDR3 consists of 13 residues. This CDR3 reads CASSSGVNTEAFF. Here the CDR3 DNA reads TGTGCCAGCAGTTCCGGCGTGAACACTGAAGCTTTCTTT.

This clone has more than one count but fewer than ten. This chain joins TRBV4-1 and TRBJ1-5; D possibly corresponds to TRBD1 (5 bases). Per germline, CDR1 MGHRA and CDR2 YSYEKL. Trimming pared 0 bases from V and 0 bases from J, leaving 12 bases between. The CDR3 runs 17 residues. CDR3 sequence reads: CASSQDPAGYSNQPQHF. CDR3 nucleotides: TGCGCCAGCAGCCAAGATCCGGCAGGGTATAGCAATCAGCCCCAGCATTTT.

This rearrangement joins TRBV7-9 to TRBJ2-7; 13 bases fit TRBD2. The CDR3 is 19 amino acids. Germline assignment: CDR1 SEHNR and CDR2 FQNEAQ (reference sequence). Losses at the gene ends were 2 bases for V and 0 bases for J; bases not matched to a gene: 10. This CDR3 is CASSLPGLAGALSSYEQYF. CDR3 in DNA: TGTGCCAGCAGCTTACCCGGACTAGCGGGGGCCCTAAGCTCCTACGAGCAGTACTTC.

The rearrangement joins TRBV27 to TRBJ2-3; D may be TRBD1 (6 bases). Trimming removed 2 bases at V and 6 bases at J, with 15 bases between. Germline CDR1 is MNHEY and CDR2 is SMNVEV (reference sequence). The CDR3 spans 15 residues. CDR3 amino acids: CASSLGGPIADTQYF. DNA of the CDR3: TGTGCCAGCAGTTTAGGGGGCCCTATAGCGGATACGCAGTATTTT.

The chain joins TRBV28 to TRBJ2-7, with 9 nucleotides matching TRBD1. Germline V CDR1 and CDR2: MDHEN, SYDVKM. The trim removed 6 bases at V and 4 bases at J, leaving 10 bases unmatched. CDR3 size: 15 residues. DNA of the CDR3: TGTGCCAGCAGAATGACAGGGGGTACAAGTTACGAGCAGTACTTC. This sequence encodes CASRMTGGTSYEQYF.

In regard to this clone: Distinct nucleotide sequences in the sample also encode this CDR3. V gene TRBV10-3 combines with J gene TRBJ1-1, with D uncertain. CDR1 is ENHRY and CDR2 is SYGVKD in the germline V gene. Trimming took 4 bases from V and 5 from J, leaving 5 bases between them. This CDR3 region has 11 residues. For the CDR3, the DNA is TGTGCCATCAGTGTTGGGACTGAAGCTTTCTTT. Translating it yields CAISVGTEAFF.

The V gene is TRBV11-2, the J gene TRBJ2-6, with no clear D. Germline CDR1 SGHAT, CDR2 FQNNGV. V was trimmed by 5 bases and J by 0 bases, leaving 14 bases between them. The CDR3 loop spans 17 amino acids. CDR3 nucleotide sequence: TGTGCCAGCAGCCCAGACGGCCTGAACTCTGGGGCCAACGTCCTGACTTTC. Its protein is CASSPDGLNSGANVLTF.

V is TRBV15 and J is TRBJ2-7; D tentatively fits TRBD1 or TRBD2 (6 bases each). Germline-derived CDR1 and CDR2 are LNHNV and YYDKDF (reference sequence). The CDR3 covers 18 residues. V gave up 1 base and J gave up 3 bases, with 22 bases separating them. In DNA, the CDR3 is TGTGCCACCAGCAGAGCCCGGGGGCTCTCAGAGCCCTACTACGAGCAGTACTTC. Its translation is CATSRARGLSEPYYEQYF.

The V and J genes are TRBV27 and TRBJ1-4; D is possibly TRBD1 (5 bases). V was trimmed by 5 bases and J by 4 bases, leaving 14 bases between them. This CDR3 has 15 amino acids. From germline, CDR1 is MNHEY and CDR2 SMNVEV (reference sequence). CDR3 amino acids: CASSTGAGSNEKLFF. The CDR3 coding sequence is TGTGCCAGCAGTACTGGGGCAGGGAGTAATGAAAAACTGTTTTTT.

The J gene is TRBJ2-1, the V gene TRBV27; 10 bases line up with TRBD2. V shed 5 bases, J shed 3 bases, and the junction held 7 bases outside the gene matches. The germline gives CDR1 MNHEY, CDR2 SMNVEV (reference sequence). The CDR3 consists of 16 residues. CDR3 DNA sequence: TGTGCCAGCAGTCCCTCCCGGACTAGCGGCTACAATGAGCAGTTCTTC. It encodes CASSPSRTSGYNEQFF.

V and J are TRBV7-9 and TRBJ1-2, with TRBD1 identical over 7 bases. With 4 bases clipped from V and 3 bases from J, the junction kept 11 bases outside the gene matches. From germline, CDR1 is SEHNR and CDR2 FQNEAQ (reference sequence). The CDR3 sequence is 16 residues long. The CDR3 sequence is CASSSDRGRRHYGYTF. The DNA for the CDR3 is TGTGCCAGCAGCTCTGATAGGGGGCGTCGTCACTATGGCTACACCTTC.

V is TRBV30 and J is TRBJ2-3; D ambiguous. This CDR3 has 14 residues. Germline V gene data show CDR1 as GTSNPN and CDR2 as SVGIG (reference sequence). Trimming took off 0 bases at V and 2 bases at J, with 9 bases between the two ends. The CDR3, as DNA: TGTGCCTGGAGTGTAATCTTGTCCACAGATACGCAGTATTTT. Protein sequence: CAWSVILSTDTQYF.

This sequence joins TRBV25-1 and TRBJ2-5; 9 bases map to TRBD1. Trimming took 7 bases from V and 10 from J; bases not matched to a gene: 13. Germline V gives CDR1 MGHDK, CDR2 SYGVNS. This CDR3 comprises 14 residues. As DNA, the CDR3 is TGTGCCAGCACCCCACAGGGGGCGCATATTGGCCAGTACTTC. Translated, it gives CASTPQGAHIGQYF.